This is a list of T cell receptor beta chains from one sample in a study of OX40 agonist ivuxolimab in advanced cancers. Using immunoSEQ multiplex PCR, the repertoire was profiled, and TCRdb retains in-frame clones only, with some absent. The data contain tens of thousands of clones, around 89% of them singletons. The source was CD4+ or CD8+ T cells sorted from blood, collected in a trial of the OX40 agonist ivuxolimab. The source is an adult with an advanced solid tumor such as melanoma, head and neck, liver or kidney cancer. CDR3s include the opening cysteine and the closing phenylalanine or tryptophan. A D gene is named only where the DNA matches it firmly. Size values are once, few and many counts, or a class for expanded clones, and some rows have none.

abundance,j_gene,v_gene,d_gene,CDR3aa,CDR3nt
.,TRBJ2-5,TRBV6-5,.,CASRLGETQYF,TGTGCCAGCCGTTTGGGAGAGACCCAGTACTTC
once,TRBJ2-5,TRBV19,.,CASSGRETQYF,TGTGCCAGTTCGGGGCGAGAGACCCAGTACTTC
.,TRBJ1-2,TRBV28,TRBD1,CAARDRGAPLYGYTF,TGTGCCGCCCGGGACAGGGGAGCCCCCCTATATGGCTACACCTTC
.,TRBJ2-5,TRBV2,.,CASTPGTAQYF,TGTGCCAGCACTCCTGGGACTGCCCAGTACTTC
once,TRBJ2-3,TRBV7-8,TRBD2,CASSALGGRRTDTQYF,TGTGCCAGCAGCGCCCTCGGGGGGAGACGCACAGATACGCAGTATTTT
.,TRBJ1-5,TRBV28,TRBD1,CASSLDRGQGQPQHF,TGTGCCAGCAGCCTGGACAGGGGGCAAGGTCAGCCCCAGCATTTT
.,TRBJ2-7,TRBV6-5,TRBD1,CASSSGQGGYEQYF,TGTGCCAGCAGTTCCGGACAGGGGGGTTACGAGCAGTACTTC
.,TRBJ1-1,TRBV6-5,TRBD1,CASRSTGGTEAFF,TGTGCCAGCAGGTCAACAGGGGGCACTGAAGCTTTCTTT
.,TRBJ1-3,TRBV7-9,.,CASSLTISGNTIYF,TGTGCCAGCAGCTTAACAATCTCTGGAAACACCATATATTTT
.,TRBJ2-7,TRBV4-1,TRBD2,CASSHPGLAYEQYF,TGCGCCAGCAGCCACCCCGGACTAGCATACGAGCAGTACTTC
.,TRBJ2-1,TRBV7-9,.,CASSFTNEQFF,TGTGCCAGCAGCTTTACCAATGAGCAGTTCTTC
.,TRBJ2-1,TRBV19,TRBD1,CASKDRGPDEQFF,TGTGCCAGTAAAGACAGGGGGCCGGATGAGCAGTTCTTC
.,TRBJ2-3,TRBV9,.,CASSEGPAGASTDTQYF,TGTGCCAGCAGCGAGGGCCCTGCGGGCGCTAGCACAGATACGCAGTATTTT
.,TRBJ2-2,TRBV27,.,CASSVNTGELFF,TGTGCCAGCAGTGTGAACACCGGGGAGCTGTTTTTT
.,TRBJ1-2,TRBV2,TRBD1,CASRETGNYGYTF,TGTGCCAGCAGGGAGACAGGGAACTATGGCTACACCTTC
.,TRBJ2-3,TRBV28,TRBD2,CASSHKLAGVADTQYF,TGTGCCAGCAGCCATAAACTAGCGGGAGTGGCAGATACGCAGTATTTT
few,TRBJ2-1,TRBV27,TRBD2,CASRRAWASGPYNEQFF,TGTGCCAGCAGGCGTGCCTGGGCTAGCGGACCCTACAATGAGCAGTTCTTC
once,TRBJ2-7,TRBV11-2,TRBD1,CASSLGFRRDRGREQYF,TGTGCCAGCAGCTTAGGTTTCAGGCGGGACAGGGGGCGGGAGCAGTACTTC
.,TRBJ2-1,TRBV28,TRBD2,CASSWTSGSWNNEQFF,TGTGCCAGCAGCTGGACTAGCGGGAGTTGGAACAATGAGCAGTTCTTC
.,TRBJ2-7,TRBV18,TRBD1,CASSPTGGYEQYF,TGTGCCAGCTCACCGACAGGGGGTTACGAGCAGTACTTC
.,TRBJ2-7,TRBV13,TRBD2,CASSPGTSGTYEQYF,TGTGCCAGCAGCCCCGGGACTAGCGGGACCTACGAGCAGTACTTC
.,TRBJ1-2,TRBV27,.,CASSLTPGNYGYTF,TGTGCCAGCAGTTTAACGCCAGGGAACTATGGCTACACCTTC
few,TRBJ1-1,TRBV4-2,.,CASSLVAGVTEAFF,TGTGCCAGCAGCTTGGTAGCTGGGGTCACTGAAGCTTTCTTT
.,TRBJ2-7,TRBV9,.,CASSDTGIPTEQYF,TGTGCCAGCAGCGATACCGGGATTCCCACCGAGCAGTACTTC
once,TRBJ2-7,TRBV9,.,CASSVGGEGDEQYF,TGTGCCAGCAGCGTCGGAGGGGAAGGAGACGAGCAGTACTTC
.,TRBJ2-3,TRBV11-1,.,CASSPTSTSTDTQYF,TGTGCCAGCAGCCCTACTAGCACAAGCACAGATACGCAGTATTTT
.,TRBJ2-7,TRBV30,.,CAWSVSGRSYEQYF,TGTGCCTGGAGTGTGAGCGGCCGCTCCTACGAGCAGTACTTC
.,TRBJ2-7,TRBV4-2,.,CASSVGIYEQYF,TGTGCCAGCAGCGTAGGGATCTACGAGCAGTACTTC
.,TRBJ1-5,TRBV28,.,CASSLYDVGRDGAQHF,TGTGCCAGCAGTCTTTACGACGTAGGGCGGGATGGGGCCCAGCATTTT
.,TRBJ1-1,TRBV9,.,CASSVAPAGPNTEAFF,TGTGCCAGCAGCGTAGCTCCGGCAGGACCGAACACTGAAGCTTTCTTT
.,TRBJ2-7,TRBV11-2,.,CASSLSAVGLETYEQYF,TGTGCCAGCAGCTTATCGGCTGTGGGGCTCGAAACCTACGAGCAGTACTTC
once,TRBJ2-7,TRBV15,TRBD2,CATSSPSGPRGEQYF,TGTGCCACCAGCAGCCCTAGCGGGCCCCGCGGGGAGCAGTACTTC
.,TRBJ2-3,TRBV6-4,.,CASSPAPDTDTQYF,TGTGCCAGCAGCCCGGCACCGGACACAGATACGCAGTATTTT
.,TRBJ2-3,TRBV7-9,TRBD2,CASSRWTSATWGDTQYF,TGTGCCAGCAGCCGCTGGACTAGCGCCACGTGGGGGGATACGCAGTATTTT
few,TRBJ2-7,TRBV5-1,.,CASSFGSPLEQYF,TGCGCCAGCAGCTTCGGATCCCCACTCGAGCAGTACTTC
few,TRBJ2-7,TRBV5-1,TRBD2,CASSSGTSGRVSYEQYF,TGCGCCAGCAGCTCCGGGACTAGCGGGAGGGTCTCCTACGAGCAGTACTTC
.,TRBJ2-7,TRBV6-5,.,CASSYSYGQRDEQYF,TGTGCCAGCAGTTACTCGTACGGTCAGAGGGACGAGCAGTACTTC
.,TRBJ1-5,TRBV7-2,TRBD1,CASSHGQGALSNQPQHF,TGTGCCAGCAGCCATGGACAGGGGGCCCTCAGCAATCAGCCCCAGCATTTT
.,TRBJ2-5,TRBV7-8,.,CASGEVETQYF,TGTGCCAGCGGAGAGGTGGAGACCCAGTACTTC
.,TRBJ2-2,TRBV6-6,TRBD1,CASSYPDRGYTGELFF,TGTGCCAGCAGTTACCCGGACAGGGGATACACCGGGGAGCTGTTTTTT
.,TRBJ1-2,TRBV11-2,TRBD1,CASSLEGTGAISGYTF,TGTGCCAGCAGCTTAGAGGGGACAGGGGCCATTTCTGGCTACACCTTC
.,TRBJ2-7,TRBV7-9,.,CASRLIQTGLDEQYF,TGTGCCAGCAGACTGATCCAGACAGGCCTTGACGAGCAGTACTTC